Below, one T cell receptor (beta chain) is given with its context. Its target is not known. These data are taken from a study of blood T cells in healthy people across ages. Study results and limitations: Researchers report that TCR beta diversity correlated strongly with naive T cell percentage.

This CDR3 is 15 amino acids long. The J segment lost 7 bases and the V segment lost 10 bases, leaving 14 bases of the junction unmatched. Next came a second PCR, run for roughly 6 to 11 cycles, which used a sample-barcoded 5' primer along with a J-beta primer mix. TCRdb analysed the 5' RACE reads with MiXCR anew, one entry per CDR3 protein. This sample has around 800,000 distinct CDR3 sequences, with roughly 60% found just once. The chain employs TRBV12-3 or TRBV12-4 and TRBJ2-1, with 9 bases matching TRBD2. This TCR derives from a man under 40 in good health. The sample taken for sequencing was blood. Here the CDR3 reads CATSGGLAGRNEQFF. The CDR3 DNA follows: TGTGCCACCAGCGGGGGGCTAGCGGGGAGGAATGAGCAGTTCTTC.